This T cell receptor beta chain was documented in a study of blood T cell repertoires in COVID-19 (dated by TCRdb to the early 2020s). Context from the whole study: The collaborator samples originated in the United States, Italy and Spain and spanned the acute and convalescent phases of COVID-19. The material from the prospective study consisted of cDNA or gDNA derived from T cells, B-cell-depleted T cells, or PBMCs. Deeply sampled blood TCRbeta repertoires from subjects exposed to, actively infected with, or recovered from COVID-19 were included in the dataset. The repertoires were released in a freely available public database meant as a resource for research on the immune response to SARS-CoV-2. Samples were obtained from the ongoing ImmuneRACE study (first 160 participants) and from 1,254 subjects provided by 6 global collaborators. A de-identified subject ID, COVID-19 status, age in years and sex were almost always included in the sample metadata. Where HLA class I and class II types were available, the types were taken from metadata supplied by the sample provider, not from assay-based typing. Broader findings and caveats from the paper: Clinical and demographic metadata were provided uncurated, with the amount varying by source and participant.

Collaborating institutions collected whole blood in K2EDTA tubes following their own protocols. For TCRbeta analysis, collaborators shipped samples in one of three forms: frozen whole blood, isolated PBMCs, or DNA extracted from either of those sample types. V loses 0 bases, J loses 1 base, and the germline ends lie 9 bases apart. The cysteine opens and the phenylalanine closes a CDR3 of 15 amino acids. CDR3 DNA only is kept here, 45 bases in frame from base 1. The germline V gene (reference sequence) sets CDR1 to LNHNV and CDR2 to YYDKDF. As regards this clone: The clone's antigen remains unknown. Within one base of it there is no much larger clone, and no base qualities were kept.

TCRbeta CDR3 regions were amplified from genomic DNA by means of the immunoSEQ Assay, a bias-controlled multiplex PCR. Under the source paper's analysis protocol: The number of nucleated cells in each sample was estimated from the amplification of reference gene primers within the assay. To quantify the absolute abundance of each unique TCRbeta CDR3 rearrangement, sequence reads were collapsed and filtered. Productive Simpson clonality was computed per sample as the square root of Simpson's diversity index over productive rearrangements. TCRdb re-hosts the immuneACCESS table, in-frame sequences only. Its copies lack some clones; in the studies checked, an unresolved V gene accounts for under half of them, and the cause for the rest is not known. V, J and clone size were drawn from that table, and D and trimming were deduced from the DNA. In this sample the table shows approximately 70,000 clones, approximately 88% of which occur a single time. The ten largest make up 2.5% of the sample.

The TCR was taken from a man older than 75 with active or convalescent COVID-19. Material for sequencing was peripheral blood. The sequence links TRBV15 to TRBJ1-1; the D segment cannot be called with confidence. DNA sequence: TGTGCCACCAGCAGAGACAGGTTTTCGAACACTGAAGCTTTCTTT. This translates into CATSRDRFSNTEAFF. When the CDR3 is completed using the reference TRBV15 and TRBJ1-1 genes on either side, the full variable domain is DAMVIQNPRYQVTQFGKPVTLSCSQTLNHNVMYWYQQKSSQAPKLLFHYYDKDFNNEADTPDNFQSRRPNTSFCFLDIRSPGLGDTAMYLCATSRDRFSNTEAFFGQGTRLTVV.